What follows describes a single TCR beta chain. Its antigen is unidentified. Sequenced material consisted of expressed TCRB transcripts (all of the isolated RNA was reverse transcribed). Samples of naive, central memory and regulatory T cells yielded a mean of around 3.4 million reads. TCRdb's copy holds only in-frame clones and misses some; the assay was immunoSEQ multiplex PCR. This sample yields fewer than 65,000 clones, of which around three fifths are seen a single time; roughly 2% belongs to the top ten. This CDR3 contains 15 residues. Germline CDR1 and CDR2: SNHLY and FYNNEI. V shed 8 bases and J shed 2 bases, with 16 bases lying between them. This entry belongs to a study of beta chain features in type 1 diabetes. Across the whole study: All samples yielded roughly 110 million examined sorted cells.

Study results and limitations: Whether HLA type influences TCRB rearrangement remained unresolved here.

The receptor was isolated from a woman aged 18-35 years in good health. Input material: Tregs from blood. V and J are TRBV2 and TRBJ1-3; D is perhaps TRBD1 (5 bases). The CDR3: CASGGGDFTGNTIYF. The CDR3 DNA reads TGTGCCAGCGGGGGGGGTGACTTTACTGGAAACACCATATATTTT.